Below are 5 T cell receptor beta chains sequenced from a single sample in a study of blood T cells in healthy people across ages. Primed by a sample-barcoded 5' primer and a J-beta primer mix, a second PCR proceeded for 7 to 11 cycles. TCRdb re-derived calls from the 5' RACE reads in MiXCR, one entry per CDR3 protein. The sample lists 800,000 to 950,000 distinct CDR3 sequences, about 34% occurring once. The sample was blood. The receptors shown here come from a man aged 18 to 30 in good health.

The chain couples TRBV7-9 to TRBJ1-1; weak D call: TRBD1 (5 bases). V was pared by 0 bases and J by 3 bases, with 8 bases between. The CDR3 extends over 14 amino acids. Germline V gives CDR1 SEHNR, CDR2 FQNEAQ (reference sequence). DNA for the CDR3: TGTGCCAGCAGCTTAGCTTCAGGGTACACTGAAGCTTTCTTT. Translated: CASSLASGYTEAFF. The entire variable domain, with the rest obtained from reference TRBV7-9 and TRBJ1-1, is as follows: DTGVSQNPRHKITKRGQNVTFRCDPISEHNRLYWYRQTLGQGPEFLTYFQNEAQLEKSRLLSDRFSAERPKGSFSTLEIQRTEQGDSAMYLCASSLASGYTEAFFGQGTRLTVV.

Turning to this clonotype: Compared with germline, one end of the junction differs, possibly owing to a read error. The V and J genes are TRBV6-5 and TRBJ1-2, with D tentatively TRBD1 (5 bases). Germline V gives CDR1 MNHEY, CDR2 SVGAGI. This CDR3 has 14 residues. The CDR3 DNA reads as TGTGCCAGCAGTCCTGGACAAACTAACTATGGCTGCACCTTC. Residues: CASSPGQTNYGCTF.

This clonotype has only a few counts. This chain joins TRBV29-1 and TRBJ1-1; D ambiguous. V was cut by 4 bases and J by 2 bases, with 5 bases left in between. Germline values: CDR1 SQVTM, CDR2 ANQGSEA. This CDR3 comprises 11 residues. CDR3: CSVGFNTEAFF. In DNA, the CDR3 is TGCAGCGTTGGGTTCAACACTGAAGCTTTCTTT.

To note about this clonotype: An end of the junction differs from the germline gene, which may be a read error. The chain employs TRBV20-1 and TRBJ2-7; 13 bases are a match to TRBD2. The CDR3 has 13 amino acids. Per germline, CDR1 DFQATT and CDR2 SNEGSKA (reference sequence). The CDR3, as DNA: TGCAGTACTAGCGGGGGGGCGTATGGTGAGCAGTACTTC. Protein product: CSTSGGAYGEQYF.

The J gene is TRBJ2-2, the V gene TRBV10-3; 8 bases are shared with TRBD1. V shed 2 bases, J shed 7 bases, and the junction held 6 bases outside the gene matches. Germline CDR1 reads ENHRY; CDR2 reads SYGVKD. CDR3 length equals 15 residues. The CDR3 DNA reads TGTGCCATCAGTGAGCCTAGCGACAGGGGCGGGGAGCTGTTTTTT. Its protein is CAISEPSDRGGELFF.